These T cell receptor beta chains were read from a single sample in a study of cytomegalovirus exposure and HLA in healthy donors. Libraries were prepared by immunoSEQ multiplex PCR; TCRdb keeps only in-frame clonotypes and omits some of them. The repertoire holds roughly 130,000 clones, with around 74% as singletons. Sequences were obtained from PBMCs. These receptor sequences come from a man between 18 and 35 years old in good health and CMV-seropositive. Both conserved end residues are part of each CDR3. D genes are given only for firm matches. Clone size is stated in some rows and not others, as once, few, many or a class when expanded.

v_gene	j_gene	d_gene	abundance	CDR3nt	CDR3aa
TRBV5-4	TRBJ2-1	NA	NA	TGTGCCAGCAGCCAAGGACACAGCTACAATGAGCAGTTCTTC	CASSQGHSYNEQFF
TRBV7-2	TRBJ2-5	TRBD2	NA	TGTGCCAGCAGCCCATCCCATGCTCGACTAGCTAGGGAGACCCAGTACTTC	CASSPSHARLARETQYF
TRBV4-2	TRBJ1-2	NA	NA	TGTGCCAGCAGCGAGAGGCAGGGAGGTTCGGGCTACACCTTC	CASSERQGGSGYTF
TRBV27	TRBJ1-5	TRBD1	once	TGTGCCAGCAGTTTGGGGACAGGGTCTAATCAGCCCCAGCATTTT	CASSLGTGSNQPQHF
TRBV7-2	TRBJ2-7	TRBD1	NA	TGTGCCAGCAGATTATATTCCGGGACAGGGGTGGGCGAGCAGTACTTC	CASRLYSGTGVGEQYF
TRBV4-2	TRBJ2-7	TRBD2	NA	TGTGCCAGCAGCCAAGATCTGAATAGCGGGGGCTACGAGCAGTACTTC	CASSQDLNSGGYEQYF
TRBV4-2	TRBJ2-7	TRBD1	once	TGTGCCAGCAGCCCCCGACAGGGTATACCCTACGAGCAGTACTTC	CASSPRQGIPYEQYF
TRBV11-3	TRBJ2-7	NA	NA	TGTGCCAGCAGCTTCCATGCGGGACAGATCTCCTACGAGCAGTACTTC	CASSFHAGQISYEQYF
TRBV23-1	TRBJ2-7	TRBD1	NA	TGCGCCAGCATTCAACCGGGACAGTCCTACGAGCAGTACTTC	CASIQPGQSYEQYF
TRBV18	TRBJ1-1	NA	NA	TGTGCCAGCTCACCACCGCCAGGGCCATTGGGAGCTTTCTTT	CASSPPPGPLGAFF
TRBV5-1	TRBJ2-1	TRBD1	few	TGCGCCAGCAGCCTGGACAGGTTCTACAATGAGCAGTTCTTC	CASSLDRFYNEQFF
TRBV18	TRBJ2-5	TRBD1	NA	TGTGCCAGCTCACCGGGGACAGGGAAAGAGACCCAGTACTTC	CASSPGTGKETQYF
TRBV10-3	TRBJ2-3	NA	NA	TGTGCCATCAGTGAGGAGGCGGGGAGCACAGATACGCAGTATTTT	CAISEEAGSTDTQYF
TRBV20-1	TRBJ2-3	NA	NA	TGCAGTGCTAGAGGCGGGGATACGCAGTATTTT	CSARGGDTQYF
TRBV18	TRBJ2-1	NA	once	TGTGCCAGCTCACCAGACAGAGGCTCCTACAATGAGCAGTTCTTC	CASSPDRGSYNEQFF
TRBV28	TRBJ2-1	TRBD2	NA	TGTGCCAGCAGTTCCAGGACTAGCGGGTGGGGTGAGCAGTTCTTC	CASSSRTSGWGEQFF
TRBV18	TRBJ2-3	TRBD1	NA	TGTGCCAGCTCACCACCCAAAGGGACAGGGCCGTCAGATACGCAGTATTTT	CASSPPKGTGPSDTQYF
TRBV2	TRBJ1-1	TRBD1	NA	TGTGCCAGCAACCAGGGGGCGCGGACTGAAGCTTTCTTT	CASNQGARTEAFF
TRBV4-1	TRBJ2-5	NA	NA	TGCGCCAGCAGCCAAACCCCCCGGGAGACCCAGTACTTC	CASSQTPRETQYF
TRBV11-2	TRBJ2-1	TRBD2	NA	TGTGCCAGCAGCTCCCGACTAGCGGGAGGGTTGTCCTACAATGAGCAGTTCTTC	CASSSRLAGGLSYNEQFF
TRBV29-1	TRBJ1-1	TRBD1	NA	TGCAGCGTACCGGGACAGGGGGCGAGGCCTGAAGCTTTCTTT	CSVPGQGARPEAFF
TRBV18	TRBJ1-1	NA	NA	TGTGCCAGCTCACCACAAGGACTCGGCACTGAAGCTTTCTTT	CASSPQGLGTEAFF
TRBV21-1	TRBJ1-2	NA	NA	TGTGCCAGCAGCAAAGACGGAGCTTTAGACTATGGCTACACCTTC	CASSKDGALDYGYTF
TRBV5-1	TRBJ1-5	TRBD1	NA	TGCGCCAGCAGCCTCCAGACAGGGAACAATCAGCCCCAGCATTTT	CASSLQTGNNQPQHF
TRBV7-6	TRBJ1-1	NA	few	TGTGCCAGCAGCCCCCCGGGGGACACTGAAGCTTTCTTT	CASSPPGDTEAFF
TRBV6-5	TRBJ2-7	TRBD1	NA	TGTGCCAGCAGGTTTGGGACAGGGTCGTACGAGCAGTACTTC	CASRFGTGSYEQYF
TRBV28	TRBJ2-7	NA	NA	TGTGCCAGCAGTTCAACCCCAGACTCCTACGAGCAGTACTTC	CASSSTPDSYEQYF
TRBV7-9	TRBJ1-5	NA	NA	TGTGCCAGCAGCCCCCCGACGGAGCAGCCCCAGCATTTT	CASSPPTEQPQHF
TRBV9	TRBJ2-7	TRBD2	once	TGTGCCAGCAGCGCCCGTAGCGGGCCATACGCCTACGAGCAGTACTTC	CASSARSGPYAYEQYF
TRBV6-1	TRBJ1-1	NA	NA	TGTGCCAGCAGTCACAGGGAGAACACTGAAGCTTTCTTT	CASSHRENTEAFF
TRBV4-3	TRBJ1-2	NA	NA	TGCGCCAGCAGCCAAGCGGTCTTAATTAACTATGGCTACACCTTC	CASSQAVLINYGYTF
TRBV5-1	TRBJ1-6	NA	once	TGCGCCAGCAGCTTGGTATTTTCCTATAATTCACCCCTCCACTTT	CASSLVFSYNSPLHF
TRBV4-1	TRBJ1-5	TRBD1	NA	TGCGCCAGCAGCCGCATGGGGACAGGGGACAATCAGCCCCAGCATTTT	CASSRMGTGDNQPQHF
TRBV5-1	TRBJ2-1	TRBD2	NA	TGCGCCAGCAGCTTGGGAAGGGCGGGGGGCTCCTACAATGAGCAGTTCTTC	CASSLGRAGGSYNEQFF
TRBV6-1	TRBJ2-7	TRBD1	few	TGTGCCAGCAGTGAGGCCGAGACAGGGAGAATCTACGAGCAGTACTTC	CASSEAETGRIYEQYF
TRBV15	TRBJ2-1	TRBD1	NA	TGTGCCACCAGCAGAGCCGGGACAGGGGCCAATGAGCAGTTCTTC	CATSRAGTGANEQFF
TRBV6-5	TRBJ1-2	NA	NA	TGTGCCAGCAGCCACGGGGGGATCGAAGGCTACACCTTC	CASSHGGIEGYTF
TRBV7-2	TRBJ2-7	TRBD2	NA	TGTGCCAGCAGCTCCTCCGGGACTAGCGGATCCTACGAGCAGTACTTC	CASSSSGTSGSYEQYF
TRBV5-1	TRBJ1-1	TRBD1	NA	TGCGCCAGCAGCGGAATGACAGGGAGGAACACTGAAGCTTTCTTT	CASSGMTGRNTEAFF
TRBV23-1	TRBJ1-5	TRBD1	NA	TGCGCCAGCAGTCACCCCGACAGGGGCCCGCGCAATCAGCCCCAGCATTTT	CASSHPDRGPRNQPQHF
TRBV28	TRBJ2-7	NA	NA	TGTGCCAGCAGTCGCTTTACAGGATTCATCGCCGAGCAGTACTTC	CASSRFTGFIAEQYF
TRBV7-9	TRBJ2-3	NA	NA	TGTGCCAGCAGCCCCAGTGGGGGACACACAGATACGCAGTATTTT	CASSPSGGHTDTQYF
TRBV4-3	TRBJ1-1	TRBD1	NA	TGCGCCAGCAGCCAAGGGACAGGTTGGGGACCTGAAGCTTTCTTT	CASSQGTGWGPEAFF
TRBV28	TRBJ2-5	TRBD1	NA	TGTGCCAGCAGTTTGACAGGGTACCAAGAGACCCAGTACTTC	CASSLTGYQETQYF
TRBV6-5	TRBJ2-2	NA	NA	TGTGCCAGTAGGAGTAGCACCGGGGAGCTGTTTTTT	CASRSSTGELFF
TRBV6-1	TRBJ2-6	TRBD1	NA	TGTGCCAGCAGTGAGTGGACAGGGTCTGGGGCCAACGTCCTGACTTTC	CASSEWTGSGANVLTF
TRBV7-2	TRBJ2-7	NA	NA	TGTGCCAGCAGCTTAAGGGGCGGAGCCTACGAGCAGTACTTC	CASSLRGGAYEQYF
TRBV27	TRBJ2-5	TRBD1	NA	TGTGCCAGCAGTCCCCGGGACAGCCCTGAGACCCAGTACTTC	CASSPRDSPETQYF
TRBV5-1	TRBJ1-1	TRBD1	NA	TGCGCCAGCAGCCACAGGGGTGAGAACACTGAAGCTTTCTTT	CASSHRGENTEAFF
TRBV5-1	TRBJ1-4	NA	NA	TGCGCCAGCAGACCTGGTCAGGGTAGAGAAAAACTGTTTTTT	CASRPGQGREKLFF
TRBV28	TRBJ1-1	NA	NA	TGTGCCAGCAGCCCTTCCACAGGCAGGAACACTGAAGCTTTCTTT	CASSPSTGRNTEAFF
TRBV27	TRBJ2-1	TRBD1	few	TGTGCCAGCAGTTTACGACAGGGGATCTACAATGAGCAGTTCTTC	CASSLRQGIYNEQFF
TRBV28	TRBJ1-1	TRBD1	NA	TGTGCCAGCACCCTCCCAGGCAGGGGGCTTACTGAAGCTTTCTTT	CASTLPGRGLTEAFF
TRBV10-3	TRBJ2-1	TRBD2	NA	TGTGCCATCAGTGAGTCGGAGCGGGGGGGTTACAATGAGCAGTTCTTC	CAISESERGGYNEQFF
TRBV6-6	TRBJ2-1	NA	NA	TGTGCCAGCAGTCCCTCCAGGGCTAGCTCCTACAATGAGCAGTTCTTC	CASSPSRASSYNEQFF
TRBV6-1	TRBJ2-1	NA	NA	TGTGCCAGCACTGACTGGAGCTCCTACAATGAGCAGTTCTTC	CASTDWSSYNEQFF